A single T cell receptor beta chain is shown here with its context. The PCR was carried out with 60 Vbeta primers and 13 Jbeta primers. Sequenced by immunoSEQ multiplex PCR; TCRdb stores in-frame clones only, minus some. The repertoire holds more than 95,000 clones, with almost 80% as singletons. This sample was included in a study of cytomegalovirus exposure and HLA in healthy donors. The sequenced sample consisted of PBMCs. This sequence was found in a man in his fifties or sixties in good health and CMV-seropositive.

CDR3: CASSLGGLAGLYEQYF. The CDR3 DNA sequence: TGCGCCAGCAGCTTGGGGGGACTAGCGGGGTTATACGAGCAGTACTTC. The rearrangement uses TRBV5-1 and TRBJ2-7, with 13 bases identical to TRBD2. The junction had 4 bases not matched to a gene; V was cut back by 0 bases and J by 4 bases. Germline V CDR1 and CDR2: SGHRS, YFSETQ. The CDR3 length is 16 residues.